The clone carrying this T cell receptor (beta chain) was seen at least ten times. This CDR3 comprises 15 residues. The V gene lost 0 bases and the J gene lost 3 bases, with 14 bases spanning the gap. Germline V lookup: CDR1 DFQATT, CDR2 SNEGSKA (reference sequence). This sample was taken from a study of Graves' ophthalmopathy and Graves' hyperthyroidism. Using RNA transcripts, the TCR beta CDR3 regions were amplified. Second-round multiplex PCR came after a first-round RT-PCR that employed HTBI primers. TCRdb ran MiXCR on the multiplex PCR reads and lists one entry per CDR3 protein. In the table there are 350,000 or so distinct CDR3 sequences, roughly a sixth of which are singletons. Ophthalmopathy donors were characterized by moderate-to-severe activity, CAS of at least 3, NOSPECS of at least 4, and duration under 3 months.

The sequence was collected from an adult man with Graves' ophthalmopathy. The chain combines TRBV20-1 with TRBJ1-2; D unresolved. The sample was peripheral blood. The CDR3 loop is CSARDDLPGYYGYTF. For the CDR3, the DNA is TGCAGTGCTAGAGATGACCTACCCGGCTACTATGGCTACACCTTC.